Presented here are 16 T cell receptor beta chains from one specimen sequenced in a study of blood T cell repertoires in COVID-19. Measured with immunoSEQ multiplex PCR; TCRdb has only the in-frame clones, and not every one. The sample has around 60,000 clones, 86% seen once. The sequencing input was peripheral blood. The receptor source for this set is a woman older than 75 with acute or convalescent COVID-19.

This clone occurred once. V usage is TRBV19 and J usage is TRBJ1-4; 10 bases align to TRBD1. V dropped 5 bases and J dropped 5; count of bases not matched to a gene: 5. The CDR3 length is 15 residues. The V gene's germline CDR1 is LNHDA and CDR2 SQIVND (reference sequence). CDR3: CASSVDRGPNEKLFF. The CDR3 region has the DNA TGTGCCAGTAGTGTCGACAGGGGGCCGAATGAAAAACTGTTTTTT.

This chain links TRBV5-1 with TRBJ2-3; 8 bases fit TRBD1. This CDR3 has 15 residues. Germline lookup yields CDR1 SGHRS and CDR2 YFSETQ. The ends lost 5 bases at V and 0 bases at J; junction bases unmatched: 5. CDR3 bases: TGCGCCAGCAGTCTCGACAGGGGAAGCACAGATACGCAGTATTTT. As protein: CASSLDRGSTDTQYF.

The chain carries TRBV30 and TRBJ1-1, with D perhaps TRBD1 (6 bases). CDR1 is GTSNPN, CDR2 SVGIG, per germline (reference sequence). Trimming removed 3 bases at V and 1 base at J, with 15 bases between. This CDR3 spans 15 amino acids. The CDR3 spells CAWSEKGEGNTEAFF. CDR3 DNA sequence: TGTGCCTGGAGCGAAAAGGGGGAGGGGAACACTGAAGCTTTCTTT.

CDR3 loop: CASSPGGARTYEQYF. CDR3 sequence (DNA): TGTGCCAGCAGCCCCGGCGGGGCAAGGACCTACGAGCAGTACTTC. The rearrangement links TRBV11-2 to TRBJ2-7; perhaps TRBD2 as D (6 bases). Trimming took 5 bases from V and 2 from J, leaving 16 bases between them. Looked up from germline, CDR1 is SGHAT and CDR2 is FQNNGV. The CDR3 extends over 15 amino acids.

This clone was counted between two and nine times. The chain links TRBV7-9 to TRBJ1-2; 8 bases agree with TRBD1. The CDR3 spans 14 residues. Germline assignment: CDR1 SEHNR and CDR2 FQNEAQ (reference sequence). Trimming at V came to 1 base and at J to 8 bases, leaving 6 bases not matched to a gene. As DNA, the CDR3 is TGTGCCAGCAGCTTAGTTGCGGGACAGGCGGGCTACACCTTC. This encodes CASSLVAGQAGYTF. Filled out from reference TRBV7-9 and TRBJ1-2, the complete variable domain reads DTGVSQNPRHKITKRGQNVTFRCDPISEHNRLYWYRQTLGQGPEFLTYFQNEAQLEKSRLLSDRFSAERPKGSFSTLEIQRTEQGDSAMYLCASSLVAGQAGYTFGSGTRLTVV.

A single count supports this clone. This chain links TRBV5-6 with TRBJ2-2; 7 bases agree with TRBD2. With 4 bases clipped from V and 0 bases from J, the junction kept 3 bases outside the gene matches. Looked up from germline, CDR1 is SGHDT and CDR2 is YYEEEE. The CDR3 is made up of 15 amino acids. CDR3: CASSPREANTGELFF. The CDR3 region has the DNA TGTGCCAGCAGCCCCCGGGAGGCGAACACCGGGGAGCTGTTTTTT.

V usage is TRBV19 and J usage is TRBJ1-1; possibly TRBD1 for D (6 bases). V lost 7 bases to trimming and J lost 8 bases, with 23 bases between them. The CDR3 has 15 amino acids. The germline CDR1 and CDR2 sequences are LNHDA and SQIVND (reference sequence). CDR3 sequence reads: CASTISSQGLGEAFF. In nucleotides, the CDR3 is TGTGCCAGTACGATATCCTCCCAGGGGCTAGGCGAAGCTTTCTTT. Supplemented by reference TRBV19 and TRBJ1-1, the full variable domain reads DGGITQSPKYLFRKEGQNVTLSCEQNLNHDAMYWYRQDPGQGLRLIYYSQIVNDFQKGDIAEGYSVSREKKESFPLTVTSAQKNPTAFYLCASTISSQGLGEAFFGQGTRLTVV.

This sequence joins TRBV7-9 and TRBJ2-7; 8 positions agree with TRBD1. Germline V lookup: CDR1 SEHNR, CDR2 FQNEAQ (reference sequence). The CDR3 spans 15 residues. Germline trimming cut 4 bases from V and 6 bases from J; bases unmatched to any gene: 11. CDR3 coding DNA: TGTGCCAGCAGCTCAACGACAGGGGAGGTAGGCGAGCAGTACTTC. It translates to CASSSTTGEVGEQYF.

The CDR3 DNA is TGTGCCAGCAGCCACAACATGGACACTGAAGCTTTCTTT. Residues: CASSHNMDTEAFF. V usage is TRBV13 and J usage is TRBJ1-1, with D unresolved. Trimming removed 5 bases from V and 3 bases from J, with 10 bases in between. The CDR3 has 13 amino acids. Germline CDR1 PRHDT, CDR2 FYEKMQ (reference sequence).

The chain carries TRBV6-5 and TRBJ1-5, with no clear D. CDR1 and CDR2 (germline): MNHEY, SVGAGI. The CDR3 covers 14 residues. Trimming stripped 5 bases from V and 0 bases from J, with 8 bases between. The CDR3 loop reads CASSRDYSNQPQHF. CDR3 in DNA: TGTGCCAGCAGTCGCGACTATAGCAATCAGCCCCAGCATTTT.

This chain links TRBV28 with TRBJ1-1; D might be TRBD1 (6 bases). The germline CDR1 and CDR2 sequences are MDHEN and SYDVKM. Trimming pared 6 bases from V and 2 bases from J, leaving 13 bases between. The CDR3 has 14 residues. The CDR3 protein is CASRQGRVNTEAFF. The CDR3 DNA reads as TGTGCCAGCAGGCAGGGGCGGGTAAACACTGAAGCTTTCTTT.

The V and J genes are TRBV18 and TRBJ1-2, with 8 nucleotides matching TRBD1. The CDR3 spans 16 residues. J gave up 4 bases and V 3 bases, and 10 bases lay outside the gene matches. Per germline, CDR1 KGHSH and CDR2 LQKENI. CDR3 region: CASSPSGGAKFYGYTF. In DNA, the CDR3 is TGTGCCAGCTCACCCTCAGGGGGCGCTAAGTTCTATGGCTACACCTTC.

The chain links TRBV3-1 (or the pseudogene TRBV3-2) to TRBJ1-1; D is undetermined. CDR1 LGHDT and CDR2 YNNKEL come from the germline V gene (reference sequence). The CDR3 spans 13 residues. The V gene lost 2 bases and the J gene lost 2 bases, with 6 bases spanning the gap. The CDR3 reads CASSQTINTEAFF. The CDR3 DNA reads as TGTGCCAGCAGCCAAACTATTAACACTGAAGCTTTCTTT.

This clone was found once. The chain carries TRBV11-2 and TRBJ1-2, with 12 nucleotides matching TRBD1. V shed 5 bases, J shed 7 bases, and the junction held 5 bases outside the gene matches. Germline values: CDR1 SGHAT, CDR2 FQNNGV. This CDR3 region has 14 residues. CDR3 amino acids: CASSAGTGGIGYTF. CDR3 coding DNA: TGTGCCAGCAGCGCAGGGACAGGGGGCATTGGCTACACCTTC.

The chain couples TRBV10-3 to TRBJ1-2, with 11 positions matching TRBD1. CDR1 is ENHRY, CDR2 SYGVKD, per germline. The CDR3 runs to 18 residues. V dropped 3 bases and J dropped 0; count of bases not matched to a gene: 9. The CDR3 loop reads CAISESDRGLATNYGYTF. The CDR3 DNA follows: TGTGCCATCAGTGAATCGGACAGGGGGCTTGCCACTAACTATGGCTACACCTTC.

The V call is TRBV28, the J call TRBJ1-2; D not certain. This CDR3 region has 14 residues. V lost 4 bases, J lost 2 bases, and 11 bases lay in between. Germline V CDR1 and CDR2: MDHEN, SYDVKM. In DNA form, the CDR3 reads TGTGCCAGCAGTTACGACGGGAGAAACTATGGCTACACCTTC. This encodes CASSYDGRNYGYTF.